Listed below are T cell receptor beta chains from one sample, sequenced in a study of blood T cells in healthy people across ages. Via MiXCR, TCRdb re-called the 5' RACE reads, giving one row per CDR3 protein. The sample has over 1.5 million distinct CDR3 sequences; around half are singletons. The material sequenced was blood. The receptors come from a woman in her 40s in good health. Each CDR3 is given with its conserved first and last residue. Some rows have no size entry. The others give once, few or many, or a class for an expanded clone.

clone size	V gene	CDR3 protein
-	TRBV29-1	CSVVGGAGRYEQFF
few	TRBV28	CASSLPSLEEQYF
-	TRBV20-1	CSASAGTRNQPRHF
once	TRBV20-1	CSAIDIQGAIYEQYF
once	TRBV10-3	CAIMGREQTTSTDTQYF
once	TRBV7-9	CASSLVSGMGNTQYF
-	TRBV3-1	CASSQGAGTSGIYEQYF
few	TRBV27	CASSLSFLAGGQETQYF
-	TRBV13	CASSYRRQASYEQYF
few	TRBV20-1	CSASSVSYEQYF
-	TRBV6-5	CASSSNPGRRNEKLFF
-	TRBV5-1	CASSFVLGQAANGANFGQPQHF
few	TRBV2	CASSGGRGHYGYTF
many	TRBV9	CASSVGTGDFGYTF
-	TRBV12-3/TRBV12-4	CASSLRAGGHQPQHF
-	TRBV5-1	CASSPGDLTVAQYF
-	TRBV10-1	CASSEDSEKLFF
-	TRBV20-1	CSARTGTYTEAFF
-	TRBV12-3/TRBV12-4	CASSYLLGQGYEQFF
once	TRBV5-1	CASSPHRGSSTDTQYF
few	TRBV5-6	CASSLGDRGRFYGYTF
-	TRBV2	CASSDGAGGPDEQFF
-	TRBV2	CASRLGQAVIEQYF